The source of this T cell receptor beta chain is a study of T cells after yellow fever vaccination. TCRdb passed the 5' RACE reads through MiXCR, listing each CDR3 protein once. Found here are 150,000 to 200,000 distinct CDR3 sequences, around 8.5% of them singletons; the top ten hold 35% to 40%. This clonotype has more than one count but fewer than ten. The CDR3 totals 14 residues. V was clipped by 2 bases and J by 2 bases; unmatched bases: 1. In germline, CDR1 is SGHRS, CDR2 YFSETQ. The material sequenced was CD8+ T cells sorted from PBMCs, taken 45 days after the yellow fever booster vaccination. The TCR originated in a man younger than 35 who received the YFV17D yellow fever vaccine. V and J are TRBV5-1 and TRBJ2-5, with 9 bases matching TRBD2. The chain's CDR3 is CASSFTSGQETQYF. Written as DNA, the CDR3 is TGCGCCAGCAGCTTCACTAGCGGGCAAGAGACCCAGTACTTC.